These 24 T cell receptor beta chains share one sample of origin, sequenced in a study of blood T cells in healthy people across ages (dated by TCRdb to between 2014 and 2017). The library was made by 5' RACE. The instrument was an Illumina HiSeq 2500. The second PCR ran for about 7 to 11 cycles and used a J-beta primer mix along with a sample-barcoded 5' primer. TCRdb reran the public reads through fastp at Q25 and MiXCR, keeping productive beta chains. Entries are consolidated by CDR3 protein sequence, retaining the most common genes and DNA. In all, the sample holds nearly 1 million distinct CDR3 sequences, and 45% to 60% of those were seen once. About a fifth of the sample goes to the ten largest clones. Specimen: blood. The receptor source for this set is a woman aged 55-75 years in good health.

Only a few counts were recorded for this clonotype. The rearrangement uses TRBV20-1 and TRBJ2-4, with 7 nucleotides matching TRBD2. The J call is doubtful: the DNA matches TRBJ2-7 better. Looked up from germline, CDR1 is DFQATT and CDR2 is SNEGSKA (reference sequence). The CDR3 runs 14 residues. For the CDR3, the DNA is TGCAGTGCTATGTGGGAGGGTCGGTCCTACGAGCAGTACTTC. Translating gives CSAMWEGRSYEQYF.

The chain links TRBV28 to TRBJ2-3, with 7 bases that match TRBD1. After removal of 6 bases from V and 2 bases from J, the junction contained 11 bases not matched to a gene. Germline CDR1 MDHEN, CDR2 SYDVKM. This CDR3 contains 16 residues. The CDR3 nucleotides read TGTGCCAGCAGCTCTTTCTCGGGACAGAACACAGATACGCAGTATTTT. Protein product: CASSSFSGQNTDTQYF.

This clonotype was found many times. V gene TRBV25-1 combines with J gene TRBJ2-7; 8 bases are shared with TRBD2. The germline V gene encodes CDR1 MGHDK and CDR2 SYGVNS. Trimming cost V 3 bases and J 3 bases; bases outside gene matches: 1. This CDR3 region has 13 residues. CDR3 sequence: CASSEAGGYEQYF. The CDR3 region has the DNA TGTGCCAGCAGTGAGGCGGGGGGCTACGAGCAGTACTTC.

The CDR3, as DNA: TGCAGCGTTGATATAGCGGGAGTGGAGGAGCAGTACTTC. It is translated as CSVDIAGVEEQYF. The rearrangement links TRBV29-1 to TRBJ2-5, with TRBD2 matching over 9 bases. The trim removed 3 bases at V and 11 bases at J, leaving 10 bases unmatched. The CDR3 length is 13 residues. Germline V gene lookup returns CDR1 SQVTM and CDR2 ANQGSEA.

A few counts support this clonotype. The chain has TRBV20-1 and TRBJ2-7; D is uncertain. CDR3 length equals 14 residues. Germline loops: CDR1 DFQATT, CDR2 SNEGSKA (reference sequence). Trimming took 6 bases from V and 2 from J, leaving 17 bases between them. CDR3 in DNA: TGCAGTGCCCACGACACCCTACGGACCTACGAGCAGTACTTC. This codes for CSAHDTLRTYEQYF.

This clonotype was recorded at least ten times. V and J are TRBV28 and TRBJ2-6; D gene ambiguous. Germline V CDR1 and CDR2: MDHEN, SYDVKM. The CDR3 is 15 amino acids. The germline V and J ends were trimmed by 7 bases and 2 bases, with 12 bases remaining between them. CDR3 coding DNA: TGTGCCAGCACCTCTAGGAGCACTGGGGCCAACGTCCTGACTTTC. Its translation is CASTSRSTGANVLTF.

The chain is built from TRBV5-1 and TRBJ2-5; D is perhaps TRBD2 (6 bases). The CDR3 runs to 15 residues. Germline V CDR1 and CDR2: SGHRS, YFSETQ. Trimming left V 4 bases short and J 11 bases short, with 24 bases between. The DNA of the CDR3 is TGCGCCAGCAGCCCCTTTGACCAGGACTACAATGAGCAGTACTTC. Protein sequence: CASSPFDQDYNEQYF.

Points on this clonotype: The junction differs from germline at one of its ends, possibly a read error. This sequence joins TRBV12-3 or TRBV12-4 and TRBJ2-1; 8 bases are shared with TRBD2. The CDR3 sequence is 15 residues long. CDR3 nucleotide sequence: TGTACCAGCAGCAGACCGGGACTAGGGACCTACGAGCAGTTCTTC. This gives the protein CTSSRPGLGTYEQFF.

The chain joins TRBV5-1 to TRBJ2-3, with no clear D. The germline V gene encodes CDR1 SGHRS and CDR2 YFSETQ. The CDR3 is 14 residues long. Deletions cut 3 bases from V and 4 bases from J, with 12 bases between. CDR3 DNA: TGCGCCAGCAGCTATTCCCCGAGTGCAGATACGCAGTATTTT. As protein: CASSYSPSADTQYF.

The CDR3 protein is CASSLGRGGYGYTF. CDR3 coding DNA: TGTGCCAGCAGCTTAGGCAGGGGAGGGTATGGCTACACCTTC. The V and J genes are TRBV7-2 and TRBJ1-2; TRBD1 is a possible D gene (6 bases). CDR3 length: 14 amino acids. Trimming left V 1 base short and J 5 bases short, with 11 bases between. Germline V gene data show CDR1 as SGHTA and CDR2 as FQGNSA.

To note about this clonotype: A read error may be the cause here, since a much bigger clone is one base away. The CDR3 DNA follows: TGTGCCAGCAGTGACCCGGGACGGGGGAGTTTTTCACCCCTCCACTTT. This sequence encodes CASSDPGRGSFSPLHF. The gene calls are TRBV25-1 and TRBJ1-6; D is possibly TRBD1 (5 bases). The CDR3 has 16 residues. V lost 3 bases and J 9 bases, leaving 18 bases between the germline ends. Per germline, CDR1 MGHDK and CDR2 SYGVNS.

The DNA of the CDR3 is TGTGCCAGCAGTTACGTCGAGGGAAACACCGGGGAGCTGTTTTTT. Translation: CASSYVEGNTGELFF. The rearrangement uses TRBV6-5 and TRBJ2-2; possibly TRBD2 for D (5 bases). V was trimmed by 2 bases and J by 2 bases, leaving 9 bases between them. Germline loops: CDR1 MNHEY, CDR2 SVGAGI. The CDR3 loop spans 15 amino acids.

A few counts support this clonotype. V usage is TRBV15 and J usage is TRBJ2-3; the D is unclear. The CDR3 runs to 17 residues. Germline lookup yields CDR1 LNHNV and CDR2 YYDKDF (reference sequence). Between the trimmed V and J ends, which lost 1 base and 7 bases, there was a span of 21 bases. CDR3 nucleotide sequence: TGTGCCACCAGCAGAGCGGTAGGTGGGCGCGACCGCCATACGCAGTATTTT. This encodes CATSRAVGGRDRHTQYF.

The chain couples TRBV28 to TRBJ2-5, with 10 positions matching TRBD1. Germline CDR1 MDHEN, CDR2 SYDVKM. Trimming cost V 4 bases and J 2 bases; bases outside gene matches: 4. The CDR3 is made up of 15 amino acids. The DNA for the CDR3 is TGTGCCAGCAGTTGGACAGGGGGGTGGCAAGAGACCCAGTACTTC. It codes for CASSWTGGWQETQYF.

This clonotype was seen repeatedly, ten times or more. This chain uses TRBV7-2 with TRBJ2-3; D call uncertain. This CDR3 is built from 12 residues. Trimming cost V 5 bases and J 1 base, with 4 bases left between them. Germline CDR1 and CDR2: SGHTA and FQGNSA. The CDR3 region is CASSARTDTQYF. The DNA for the CDR3 is TGTGCCAGCAGCGCCCGCACAGATACGCAGTATTTT.

The chain combines TRBV3-1 with TRBJ2-7; 13 nucleotides line up with TRBD2. With the DNA end fitting TRBJ2-5 better, the J assignment may be wrong. This CDR3 contains 17 residues. Germline V CDR1 and CDR2: LGHDT, YNNKEL (reference sequence). CDR3 sequence: CASSQDGLAGAGETQYF. Written as DNA, the CDR3 is TGTGCCAGCAGCCAAGATGGACTAGCGGGAGCTGGGGAGACCCAGTACTTC.

V gene TRBV2 combines with J gene TRBJ2-1; 8 bases line up with TRBD1. Germline CDR1 SNHLY, CDR2 FYNNEI. J was trimmed by 7 bases and V by 6 bases; bases with no gene match: 14. This CDR3 spans 16 amino acids. The CDR3 sequence: CASSLNGGTGGNEQFF. Written as DNA, the CDR3 is TGTGCCAGCAGCCTAAACGGTGGGACAGGAGGAAATGAGCAGTTCTTC.

The chain has TRBV3-1 and TRBJ2-7; perhaps TRBD1 as D (7 bases). The CDR3 sequence is 13 residues long. V lost 2 bases to trimming and J lost 6 bases, with 11 bases between them. Germline assignment: CDR1 LGHDT and CDR2 YNNKEL (reference sequence). The CDR3 DNA reads TGTGCCAGCAGCCAAAACAGGGGAGGCGAGCAGTACTTC. This gives the protein CASSQNRGGEQYF.

The V and J genes are TRBV28 and TRBJ1-1; D ambiguous. There are 15 residues in the CDR3. V lost 8 bases to trimming and J lost 1 base, with 17 bases between them. Germline CDR1 MDHEN, CDR2 SYDVKM. CDR3 DNA: TGTGCCAGCCCTCCTTTTGGTGTGGAGAACACTGAAGCTTTCTTT. It yields the protein CASPPFGVENTEAFF.

With regard to this clonotype: This could be a read error, since a much larger clone is one nucleotide away. This chain connects TRBV7-2 to TRBJ2-7; D gene ambiguous. CDR1 and CDR2 (germline): SGHTA, FQGNSA. The CDR3 sequence is 12 residues long. Between the trimmed V and J ends, which lost 5 bases and 3 bases, there was a span of 8 bases. In DNA form, the CDR3 reads TGTGCCAGCAGCCCCGACATCTACGAGCAGTACTTC. Translating gives CASSPDIYEQYF.

This clonotype was recorded a few times. The rearrangement joins TRBV14 to TRBJ2-6, with D perhaps TRBD1 or TRBD2 (5 bases each). The CDR3 is 17 amino acids. V lost 4 bases and J lost 0, with 13 bases in between. Per germline, CDR1 SGHDN and CDR2 FVKESK. CDR3 residues: CASSRGLRPSGANVLTF. DNA of the CDR3: TGTGCCAGCAGCCGGGGGTTAAGGCCCTCTGGGGCCAACGTCCTGACTTTC.

The chain has TRBV4-2 and TRBJ2-4; possibly TRBD1 for D (6 bases). The germline V gene has CDR1 LGHNA and CDR2 YNFKEQ. The CDR3 consists of 16 residues. Trimming took off 1 base at V and 5 bases at J, with 15 bases between the two ends. The CDR3 sequence is CASSQVYRVVQNIQYF. The CDR3 DNA reads as TGTGCCAGCAGCCAAGTTTACAGGGTGGTCCAAAACATTCAGTACTTC.

This clonotype was seen at least ten times. The chain links TRBV20-1 to TRBJ2-7, with D hard to call. The germline CDR1 and CDR2 sequences are DFQATT and SNEGSKA (reference sequence). CDR3 size: 11 residues. This CDR3 is CSASSSYEQYF. The CDR3 DNA reads TGCAGCGCGAGTAGCTCCTACGAGCAGTACTTC.

This clonotype was counted many times. The rearrangement joins TRBV15 to TRBJ1-2; D is undetermined. The CDR3 spans 14 residues. Trimming stripped 0 bases from V and 2 bases from J, with 7 bases between. Germline V CDR1 and CDR2: LNHNV, YYDKDF (reference sequence). The CDR3 is CATSRDRGNYGYTF. As DNA, the CDR3 is TGTGCCACCAGCAGAGATCGAGGGAACTATGGCTACACCTTC.